This TCR beta chain came from a study of cytomegalovirus exposure and HLA in healthy donors. Study in general: Within an early data release were around 87 million unique TCRs drawn from HLA-typed donors. Study-wide points: Across all donors, roughly uniform sequencing depth was an assumption of the presence/absence analyses. Later on, an analysis tied roughly 17,000 TCR beta sequences to HLA alleles at 0.05 false discovery rate. Later, TCR association rates were found to vary by HLA locus, highest for DRB1 and lowest for HLA-C.

A remark on this clone: Its target is unknown.

PCR primers comprised 60 Vbeta and 13 Jbeta primers. Here immunoSEQ multiplex PCR was the method, and the copy in TCRdb shows in-frame clones only, minus some. The sample has over 110,000 clones; almost 80% are singletons. Per germline, CDR1 SGHAT and CDR2 FQNNGV. The CDR3 has 18 residues. Trimming removed 5 bases from V and 3 bases from J; junction bases left unmatched: 12. The TCR originated in a man between 18 and 29 years old in good health and CMV-seronegative. This rearrangement joins TRBV11-2 to TRBJ2-5; 13 bases fit TRBD2. Source material: PBMCs. CDR3 nucleotides: TGTGCCAGCAGCGGAAGACTAGCGGGGGGCCGAAACAAAGAGACCCAGTACTTC. This translates into CASSGRLAGGRNKETQYF.